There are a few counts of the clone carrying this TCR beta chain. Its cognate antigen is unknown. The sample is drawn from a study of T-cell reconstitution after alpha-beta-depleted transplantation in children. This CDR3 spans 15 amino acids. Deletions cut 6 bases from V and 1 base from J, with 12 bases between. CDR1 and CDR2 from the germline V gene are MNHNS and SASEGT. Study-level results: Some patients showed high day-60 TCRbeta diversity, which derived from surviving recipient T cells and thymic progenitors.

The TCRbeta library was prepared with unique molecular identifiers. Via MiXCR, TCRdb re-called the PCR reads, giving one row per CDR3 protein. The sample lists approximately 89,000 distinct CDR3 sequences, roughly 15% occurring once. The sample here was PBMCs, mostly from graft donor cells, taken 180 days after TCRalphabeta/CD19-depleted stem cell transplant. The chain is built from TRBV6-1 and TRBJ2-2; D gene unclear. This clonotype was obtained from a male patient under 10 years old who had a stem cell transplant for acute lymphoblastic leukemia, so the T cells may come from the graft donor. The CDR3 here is CASSLLSGNTGELFF. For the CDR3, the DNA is TGTGCCAGCAGCCTTTTGTCAGGGAACACCGGGGAGCTGTTTTTT.